The entry below describes one T cell receptor beta chain. Participants were aged about 18 to 100 years from 24 US areas. Assignment of participants to cohorts was predicated upon participant-reported clinical history. Original processing methods: Using reference gene primer amplification, nucleated cell counts were estimated. Clones were read by immunoSEQ multiplex PCR, and TCRdb kept only the in-frame ones, dropping some. V and J calls plus clone size are reproduced from that table; the DNA served to infer D and trimming. Altogether approximately 180,000 clones are present, around 82% being singletons, with the ten largest covering less than 20%. The data were taken from a study of blood T cell repertoires in COVID-19. This CDR3 contains 12 residues. Germline V lookup: CDR1 MNHEY, CDR2 SVGAGI. The V and J ends lost 7 bases and 1 base respectively, with 5 bases between them.

Sequenced material: PBMCs or T cells enriched from blood (not recorded which). V gene TRBV6-5 combines with J gene TRBJ1-3, with a weak D call TRBD1 (5 bases). The TCR was taken from a woman between 50 and 59 years old with acute COVID-19. This CDR3 reads CASTGSGNTIYF. CDR3 in DNA: TGTGCCAGCACAGGGTCTGGAAACACCATATATTTT.